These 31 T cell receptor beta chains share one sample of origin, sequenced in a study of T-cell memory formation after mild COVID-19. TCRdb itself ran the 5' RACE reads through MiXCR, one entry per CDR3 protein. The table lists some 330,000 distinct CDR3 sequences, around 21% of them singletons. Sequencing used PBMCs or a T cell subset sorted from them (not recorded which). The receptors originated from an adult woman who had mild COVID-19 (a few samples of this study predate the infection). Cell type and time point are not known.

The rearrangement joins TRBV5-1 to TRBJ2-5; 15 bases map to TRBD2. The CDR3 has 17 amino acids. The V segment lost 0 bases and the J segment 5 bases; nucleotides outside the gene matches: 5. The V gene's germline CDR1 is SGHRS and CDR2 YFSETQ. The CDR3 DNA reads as TGCGCCAGCAGCTTGGGGACTAGCGGGGGGGCCAGTGAGACCCAGTACTTC. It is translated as CASSLGTSGGASETQYF.

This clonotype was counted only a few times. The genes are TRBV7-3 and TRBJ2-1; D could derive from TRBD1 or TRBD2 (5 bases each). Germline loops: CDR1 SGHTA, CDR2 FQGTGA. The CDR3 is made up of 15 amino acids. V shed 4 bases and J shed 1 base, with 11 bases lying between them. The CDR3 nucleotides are TGTGCCAGCAGCTCCACGGGGCCTTCCTACAATGAGCAGTTCTTC. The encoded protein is CASSSTGPSYNEQFF.

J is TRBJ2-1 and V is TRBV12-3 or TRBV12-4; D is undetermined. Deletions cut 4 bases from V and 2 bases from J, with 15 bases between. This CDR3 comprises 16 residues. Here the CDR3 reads CASSWAVVRTYNEQFF. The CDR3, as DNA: TGTGCCAGCAGTTGGGCAGTTGTCAGGACCTACAATGAGCAGTTCTTC.

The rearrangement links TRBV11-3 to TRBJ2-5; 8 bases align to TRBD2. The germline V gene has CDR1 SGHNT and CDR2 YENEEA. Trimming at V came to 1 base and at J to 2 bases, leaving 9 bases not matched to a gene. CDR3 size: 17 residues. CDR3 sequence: CASSLGLVAGIQETQYF. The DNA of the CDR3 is TGTGCCAGCAGCTTAGGATTGGTAGCGGGGATACAAGAGACCCAGTACTTC.

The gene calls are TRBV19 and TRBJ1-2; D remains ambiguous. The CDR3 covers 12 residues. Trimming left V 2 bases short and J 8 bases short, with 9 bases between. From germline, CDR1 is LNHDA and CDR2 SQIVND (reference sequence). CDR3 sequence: CASSISQSGYTF. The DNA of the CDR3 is TGTGCCAGTAGTATATCTCAGAGCGGCTACACCTTC.

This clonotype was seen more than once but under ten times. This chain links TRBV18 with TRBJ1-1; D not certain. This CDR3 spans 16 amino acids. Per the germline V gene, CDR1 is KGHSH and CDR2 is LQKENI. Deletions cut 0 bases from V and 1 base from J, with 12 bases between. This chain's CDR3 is CASSPPANMGNTEAFF. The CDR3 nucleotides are TGTGCCAGCTCACCACCCGCAAACATGGGGAACACTGAAGCTTTCTTT.

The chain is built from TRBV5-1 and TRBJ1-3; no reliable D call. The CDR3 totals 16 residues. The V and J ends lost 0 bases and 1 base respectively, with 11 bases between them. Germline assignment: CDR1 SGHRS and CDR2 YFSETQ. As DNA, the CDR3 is TGCGCCAGCAGCTTGGGTGGGGTACCGTCTGGAAACACCATATATTTT. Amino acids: CASSLGGVPSGNTIYF.

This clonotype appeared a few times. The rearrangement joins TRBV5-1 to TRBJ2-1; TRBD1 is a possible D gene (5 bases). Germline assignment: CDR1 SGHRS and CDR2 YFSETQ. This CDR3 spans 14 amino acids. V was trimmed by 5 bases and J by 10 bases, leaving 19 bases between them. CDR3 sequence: CASSTEPGFPEQFF. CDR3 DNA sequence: TGCGCCAGCAGTACTGAGCCAGGGTTCCCAGAGCAGTTCTTC.

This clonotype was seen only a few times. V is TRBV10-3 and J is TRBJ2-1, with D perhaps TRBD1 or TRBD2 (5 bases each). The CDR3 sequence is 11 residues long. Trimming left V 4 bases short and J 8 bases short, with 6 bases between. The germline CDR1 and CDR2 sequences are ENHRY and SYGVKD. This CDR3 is CAISVGDEQFF. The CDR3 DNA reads TGTGCCATCAGTGTGGGGGATGAGCAGTTCTTC.

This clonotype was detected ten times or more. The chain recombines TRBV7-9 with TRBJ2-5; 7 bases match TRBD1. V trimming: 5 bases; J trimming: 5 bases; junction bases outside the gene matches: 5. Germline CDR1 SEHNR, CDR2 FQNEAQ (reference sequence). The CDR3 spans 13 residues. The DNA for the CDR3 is TGTGCCAGCAGCGAAGGGGGCGGGGAGACCCAGTACTTC. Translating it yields CASSEGGGETQYF.

CDR3 sequence: CATSEGRGSTDTQYF. Here the CDR3 DNA reads TGTGCCACCAGTGAAGGCCGGGGTAGCACAGATACGCAGTATTTT. This chain uses TRBV24-1 with TRBJ2-3; D is perhaps TRBD2 (5 bases). CDR3 size: 15 residues. V lost 4 bases and J lost 0, with 10 bases in between. CDR1 and CDR2 from the germline V gene are KGHDR and SFDVKD.

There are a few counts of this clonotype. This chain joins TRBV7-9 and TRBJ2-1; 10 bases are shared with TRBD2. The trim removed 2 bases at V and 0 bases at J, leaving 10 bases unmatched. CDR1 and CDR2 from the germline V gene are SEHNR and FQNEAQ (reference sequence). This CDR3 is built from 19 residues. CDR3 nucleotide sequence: TGTGCCAGCAGCTTAATGGGACTAGCGATAGTAGGCTCCTACAATGAGCAGTTCTTC. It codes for CASSLMGLAIVGSYNEQFF.

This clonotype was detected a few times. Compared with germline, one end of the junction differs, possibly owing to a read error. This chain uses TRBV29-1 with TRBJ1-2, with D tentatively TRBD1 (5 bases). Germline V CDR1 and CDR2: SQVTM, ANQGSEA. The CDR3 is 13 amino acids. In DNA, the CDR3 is TGCAGCGCTGAACACCCAGGGCCCTATGGCTACACCTTC. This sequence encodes CSAEHPGPYGYTF.

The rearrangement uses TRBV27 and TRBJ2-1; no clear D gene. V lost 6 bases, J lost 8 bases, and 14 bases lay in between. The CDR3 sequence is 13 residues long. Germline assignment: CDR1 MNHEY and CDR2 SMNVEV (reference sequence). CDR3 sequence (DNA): TGTGCCAGCAGGGCCGGTGCCTCCGATGAGCAGTTCTTC. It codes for CASRAGASDEQFF.

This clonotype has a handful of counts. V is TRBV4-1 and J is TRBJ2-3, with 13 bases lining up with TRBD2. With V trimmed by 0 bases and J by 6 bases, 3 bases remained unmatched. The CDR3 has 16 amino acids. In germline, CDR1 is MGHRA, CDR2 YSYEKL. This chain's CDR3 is CASSQDGTSGVDTQYF. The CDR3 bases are TGCGCCAGCAGCCAAGACGGGACTAGCGGGGTTGATACGCAGTATTTT.

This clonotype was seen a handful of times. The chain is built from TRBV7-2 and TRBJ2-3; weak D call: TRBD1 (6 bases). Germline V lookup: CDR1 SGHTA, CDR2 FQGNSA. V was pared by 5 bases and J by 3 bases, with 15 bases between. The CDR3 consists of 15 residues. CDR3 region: CASSARSGATDTQYF. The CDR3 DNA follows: TGTGCCAGCAGCGCCCGGTCAGGGGCAACAGATACGCAGTATTTT.

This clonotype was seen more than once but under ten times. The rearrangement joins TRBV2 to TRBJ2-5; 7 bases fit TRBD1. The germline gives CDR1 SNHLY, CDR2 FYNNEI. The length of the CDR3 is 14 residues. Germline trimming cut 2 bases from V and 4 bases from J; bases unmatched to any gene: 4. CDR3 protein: CASSETGVGETQYF. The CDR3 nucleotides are TGTGCCAGCAGTGAAACAGGGGTGGGAGAGACCCAGTACTTC.

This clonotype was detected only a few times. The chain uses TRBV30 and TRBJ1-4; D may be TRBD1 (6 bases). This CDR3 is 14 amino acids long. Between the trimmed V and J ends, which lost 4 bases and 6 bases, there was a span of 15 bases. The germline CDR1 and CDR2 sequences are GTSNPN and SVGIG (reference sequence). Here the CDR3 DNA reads TGTGCCTGGAAAACCGGGACATCGGATGAAAAACTGTTTTTT. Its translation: CAWKTGTSDEKLFF.

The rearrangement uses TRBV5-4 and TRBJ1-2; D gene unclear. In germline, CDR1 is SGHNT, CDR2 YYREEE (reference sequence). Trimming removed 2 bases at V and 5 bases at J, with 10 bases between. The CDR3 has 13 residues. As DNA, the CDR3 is TGTGCCAGCAGCTTAAACTGGGAATATGGCTACACCTTC. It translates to CASSLNWEYGYTF. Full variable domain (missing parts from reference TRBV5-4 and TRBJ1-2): ETGVTQSPTHLIKTRGQQVTLRCSSQSGHNTVSWYQQALGQGPQFIFQYYREEENGRGNFPPRFSGLQFPNYSSELNVNALELDDSALYLCASSLNWEYGYTFGSGTRLTVV.

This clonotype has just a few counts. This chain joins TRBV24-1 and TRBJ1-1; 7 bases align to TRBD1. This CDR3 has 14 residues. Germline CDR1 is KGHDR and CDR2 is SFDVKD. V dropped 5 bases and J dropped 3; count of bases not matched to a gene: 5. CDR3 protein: CATSGSQGDTEAFF. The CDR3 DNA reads TGTGCCACCAGTGGATCCCAGGGGGACACTGAAGCTTTCTTT.

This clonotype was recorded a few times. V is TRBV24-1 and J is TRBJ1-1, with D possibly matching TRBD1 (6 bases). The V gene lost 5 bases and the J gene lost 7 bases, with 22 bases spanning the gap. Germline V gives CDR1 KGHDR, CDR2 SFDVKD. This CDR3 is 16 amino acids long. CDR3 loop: CATSASTGFSAGEAFF. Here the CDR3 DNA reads TGTGCCACCAGTGCGTCAACAGGGTTCTCAGCGGGTGAAGCTTTCTTT.

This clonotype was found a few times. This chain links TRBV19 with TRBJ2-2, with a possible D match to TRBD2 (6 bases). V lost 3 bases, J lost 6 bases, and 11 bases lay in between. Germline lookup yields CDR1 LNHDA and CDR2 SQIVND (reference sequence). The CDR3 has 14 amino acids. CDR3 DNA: TGTGCCAGTAGTATGGGAGGCGTGGCCGGGGAGCTGTTTTTT. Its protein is CASSMGGVAGELFF.

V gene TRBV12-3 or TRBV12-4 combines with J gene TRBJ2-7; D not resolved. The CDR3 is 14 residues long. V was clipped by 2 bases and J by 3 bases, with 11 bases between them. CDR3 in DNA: TGTGCCAGCAGTTTATTCCAGTCCAACTACGAGCAGTACTTC. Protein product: CASSLFQSNYEQYF.

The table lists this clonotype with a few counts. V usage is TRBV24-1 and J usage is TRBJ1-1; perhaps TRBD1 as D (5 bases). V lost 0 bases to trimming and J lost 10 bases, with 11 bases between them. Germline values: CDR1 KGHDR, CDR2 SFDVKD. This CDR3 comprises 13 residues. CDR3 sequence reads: CATSDLNGGIAFF. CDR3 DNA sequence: TGTGCCACCAGTGATTTGAATGGGGGGATAGCTTTCTTT.

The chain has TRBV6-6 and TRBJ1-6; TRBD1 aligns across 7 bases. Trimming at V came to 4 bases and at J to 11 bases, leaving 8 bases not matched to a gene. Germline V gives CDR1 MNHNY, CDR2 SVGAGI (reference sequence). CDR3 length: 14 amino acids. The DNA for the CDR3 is TGTGCCAGCAGTTCCAAGACAGGGCGGGCACCCCTCCACTTT. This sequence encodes CASSSKTGRAPLHF.

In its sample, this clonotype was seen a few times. This chain's CDR3 is CASSPPTDFSTDTQYF. The CDR3 DNA is TGCGCCAGCAGCCCTCCGACAGACTTTAGCACAGATACGCAGTATTTT. The gene calls are TRBV5-1 and TRBJ2-3, with D possibly TRBD1 on 5 matching bases. This CDR3 region has 16 residues. Per germline, CDR1 SGHRS and CDR2 YFSETQ. Between the trimmed V and J ends, which lost 4 bases and 0 bases, there was a span of 15 bases. The complete variable domain, with remaining parts taken from reference TRBV5-1 and TRBJ2-3, reads KAGVTQTPRYLIKTRGQQVTLSCSPISGHRSVSWYQQTPGQGLQFLFEYFSETQRNKGNFPGRFSGRQFSNSRSEMNVSTLELGDSALYLCASSPPTDFSTDTQYFGPGTRLTVL.

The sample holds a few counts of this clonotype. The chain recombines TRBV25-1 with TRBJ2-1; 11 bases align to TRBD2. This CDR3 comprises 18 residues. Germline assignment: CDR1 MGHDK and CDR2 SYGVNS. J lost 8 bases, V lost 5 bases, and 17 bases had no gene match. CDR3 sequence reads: CASSILRPQLAGAHEQFF. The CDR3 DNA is TGTGCCAGCAGTATCCTGAGACCGCAACTAGCGGGAGCGCATGAGCAGTTCTTC.

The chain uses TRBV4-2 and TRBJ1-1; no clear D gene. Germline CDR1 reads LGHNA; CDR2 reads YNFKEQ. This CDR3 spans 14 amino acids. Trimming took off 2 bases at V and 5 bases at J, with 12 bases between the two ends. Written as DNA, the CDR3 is TGTGCCAGCAGCCAATTGGCGGTTGGAACTGAAGCTTTCTTT. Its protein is CASSQLAVGTEAFF.

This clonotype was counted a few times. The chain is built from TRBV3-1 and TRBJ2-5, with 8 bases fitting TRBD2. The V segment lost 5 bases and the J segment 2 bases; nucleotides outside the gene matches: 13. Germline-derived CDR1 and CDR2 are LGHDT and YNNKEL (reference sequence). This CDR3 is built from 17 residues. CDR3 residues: CASSSGGSGDPQETQYF. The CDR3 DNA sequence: TGTGCCAGCAGCTCCGGCGGTAGCGGGGATCCTCAAGAGACCCAGTACTTC.

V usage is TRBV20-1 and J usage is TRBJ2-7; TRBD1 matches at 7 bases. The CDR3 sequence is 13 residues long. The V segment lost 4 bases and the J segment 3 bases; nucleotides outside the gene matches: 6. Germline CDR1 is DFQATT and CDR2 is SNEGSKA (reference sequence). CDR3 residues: CSANRGGSYEQYF. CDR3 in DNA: TGCAGTGCTAATAGAGGGGGCAGCTACGAGCAGTACTTC.

Here the CDR3 DNA reads TGTGCCAGCAGCGTGAGGGGCAGGCAAGAGACCCAGTACTTC. Translated, it gives CASSVRGRQETQYF. This sequence joins TRBV9 and TRBJ2-5; either TRBD1 or TRBD2 may fit D (5 bases each). The CDR3 contains 14 residues. Trimming removed 2 bases at V and 2 bases at J, with 10 bases between. From germline, CDR1 is SGDLS and CDR2 YYNGEE.